One and the same sample provided the 19 T cell receptor beta chains below, sequenced in a study of cytomegalovirus exposure and HLA in healthy donors. The PCR made use of 60 Vbeta and 13 Jbeta primers. TCRdb keeps only in-frame clones here, not all; method: immunoSEQ multiplex PCR. The repertoire has over 120,000 clones, 70% of them found once; the top ten carry roughly 2%. The sample was PBMCs. These receptors were collected from a woman aged 60 to 75 in good health and CMV-seropositive.

This chain uses TRBV25-1 with TRBJ1-1, with 8 positions matching TRBD1. The CDR3 runs to 16 residues. Trimming cost V 1 base and J 4 bases; bases outside gene matches: 8. Germline-derived CDR1 and CDR2 are MGHDK and SYGVNS. In nucleotides, the CDR3 is TGTGCCAGCAGTGAATCAGGGCAGGGGGCTTTCACTGAAGCTTTCTTT. Its translation: CASSESGQGAFTEAFF.

The chain has TRBV29-1 and TRBJ2-7, with 8 bases matching TRBD1. J was trimmed by 4 bases and V by 8 bases; bases with no gene match: 22. Germline CDR1 reads SQVTM; CDR2 reads ANQGSEA. The CDR3 runs 17 residues. CDR3 coding DNA: TGCAGCCGCCTCCCGATAGCGGAGGGCAGGGGGCAATACGAGCAGTACTTC. Translating gives CSRLPIAEGRGQYEQYF.

The rearrangement links TRBV19 to TRBJ2-3, with D possibly being TRBD1 (5 bases). Germline V gene lookup returns CDR1 LNHDA and CDR2 SQIVND (reference sequence). The CDR3 is 14 residues long. Between the trimmed V and J ends, which lost 6 bases and 3 bases, there was a span of 13 bases. This CDR3 is CASSPTRATDTQYF. The CDR3, as DNA: TGTGCCAGTAGCCCCACCAGGGCGACAGATACGCAGTATTTT. Supplemented by reference TRBV19 and TRBJ2-3, the full variable domain reads DGGITQSPKYLFRKEGQNVTLSCEQNLNHDAMYWYRQDPGQGLRLIYYSQIVNDFQKGDIAEGYSVSREKKESFPLTVTSAQKNPTAFYLCASSPTRATDTQYFGPGTRLTVL.

This sequence joins TRBV19 and TRBJ1-1, with TRBD1 as a possible D gene (5 bases). The CDR3 is 14 residues long. Germline-derived CDR1 and CDR2 are LNHDA and SQIVND (reference sequence). The V and J ends lost 5 bases and 5 bases respectively, with 15 bases between them. The CDR3 sequence: CASSSNQGRTEAFF. CDR3 DNA sequence: TGTGCCAGTAGTTCAAACCAGGGCAGGACTGAAGCTTTCTTT.

CDR3 sequence: CASKSGVEKLFF. The DNA for the CDR3 is TGTGCCAGCAAGTCAGGGGTTGAAAAACTGTTTTTT. The chain uses TRBV28 and TRBJ1-4; maybe TRBD1 (6 bases). V lost 7 bases to trimming and J lost 7 bases, with 10 bases between them. Germline V gene lookup returns CDR1 MDHEN and CDR2 SYDVKM. The CDR3 has 12 amino acids.

The genes are TRBV5-6 and TRBJ1-1; TRBD1 matches 7 bases. Germline lookup yields CDR1 SGHDT and CDR2 YYEEEE. With V trimmed by 2 bases and J by 5 bases, 9 bases remained unmatched. The length of the CDR3 is 15 residues. The DNA of the CDR3 is TGTGCCAGCAGCTTTATTTCAGGGGGAGGTACTGAAGCTTTCTTT. It is translated as CASSFISGGGTEAFF.

A few counts support this clone. The chain links TRBV6-1 to TRBJ2-1; 7 nucleotides agree with TRBD2. CDR1 and CDR2 (germline): MNHNS, SASEGT. After removal of 3 bases from V and 0 bases from J, the junction contained 8 bases not matched to a gene. There are 17 residues in the CDR3. The CDR3: CASSDRFGGSSYNEQFF. The CDR3 DNA is TGTGCCAGCAGTGATAGGTTCGGCGGGAGCTCCTACAATGAGCAGTTCTTC.

This rearrangement joins TRBV6-6 to TRBJ2-7; D is possibly TRBD1 (5 bases). V lost 7 bases, J lost 3 bases, and 10 bases lay in between. Germline V gene lookup returns CDR1 MNHNY and CDR2 SVGAGI (reference sequence). This CDR3 has 12 residues. The CDR3 DNA follows: TGTGCCAGCAAAAGACAGAACTACGAGCAGTACTTC. Its translation: CASKRQNYEQYF.

The chain uses TRBV30 and TRBJ2-3, with a tentative D call TRBD2 (6 bases). This CDR3 contains 15 residues. CDR1 is GTSNPN, CDR2 SVGIG, per germline (reference sequence). The V gene lost 2 bases and the J gene lost 2 bases, with 14 bases spanning the gap. CDR3 sequence: CAWSFAGSYTDTQYF. The CDR3 region has the DNA TGTGCCTGGAGTTTTGCGGGGTCGTACACAGATACGCAGTATTTT.

The CDR3 DNA follows: TGTGCCAGCAGTGATCGCGGGAGAGGAACAGATACGCAGTATTTT. Translated: CASSDRGRGTDTQYF. This chain joins TRBV25-1 and TRBJ2-3; 7 nucleotides match TRBD2. V dropped 3 bases and J dropped 3; count of bases not matched to a gene: 6. Germline loops: CDR1 MGHDK, CDR2 SYGVNS. This CDR3 contains 15 residues. Variable domain in full (rest from reference TRBV25-1 and TRBJ2-3): EADIYQTPRYLVIGTGKKITLECSQTMGHDKMYWYQQDPGMELHLIHYSYGVNSTEKGDLSSESTVSRIRTEHFPLTLESARPSHTSQYLCASSDRGRGTDTQYFGPGTRLTVL.

This clone was seen once. J is TRBJ2-2 and V is TRBV11-3; 7 nucleotides align to TRBD1. In germline, CDR1 is SGHNT, CDR2 YENEEA. The trim removed 3 bases at V and 4 bases at J, leaving 5 bases unmatched. The CDR3 is made up of 15 amino acids. The CDR3 sequence is CASSFGAGGTGELFF. CDR3 DNA: TGTGCCAGCAGCTTCGGGGCAGGGGGCACCGGGGAGCTGTTTTTT.

This clone was detected only a few times. This chain uses TRBV6-5 with TRBJ1-2, with TRBD1 as a possible D gene (6 bases). With 0 bases removed from V and 8 bases from J, the gap between germline ends came to 16 bases. CDR1 MNHEY and CDR2 SVGAGI come from the germline V gene. The CDR3 loop spans 15 amino acids. The CDR3 sequence is CASSYSHRVNWGYTF. The CDR3 DNA is TGTGCCAGCAGTTACTCCCACAGGGTGAATTGGGGCTACACCTTC.

The chain employs TRBV19 and TRBJ1-5; TRBD1 is a possible D gene (6 bases). This CDR3 comprises 13 residues. V lost 7 bases and J 1 base, leaving 8 bases between the germline ends. Germline CDR1 reads LNHDA; CDR2 reads SQIVND (reference sequence). The CDR3 loop reads CASMGHSNQPQHF. The CDR3 DNA sequence: TGTGCCAGTATGGGACACAGCAATCAGCCCCAGCATTTT.

The chain combines TRBV5-6 with TRBJ2-7, with D uncertain. This CDR3 is 12 amino acids long. The V gene lost 7 bases and the J gene lost 4 bases, with 12 bases spanning the gap. Per germline, CDR1 SGHDT and CDR2 YYEEEE. CDR3 protein: CASAKRGYEQYF. In nucleotides, the CDR3 is TGTGCCAGCGCCAAAAGAGGTTACGAGCAGTACTTC. The full variable domain, completed using reference TRBV5-6 and TRBJ2-7, is DAGVTQSPTHLIKTRGQQVTLRCSPKSGHDTVSWYQQALGQGPQFIFQYYEEEERQRGNFPDRFSGHQFPNYSSELNVNALLLGDSALYLCASAKRGYEQYFGPGTRLTVT.

The gene calls are TRBV10-2 and TRBJ2-5; 8 bases match TRBD1. The CDR3 is 14 amino acids. Germline values: CDR1 WSHSY, CDR2 SAAADI. The J segment lost 3 bases and the V segment lost 4 bases, leaving 4 bases of the junction unmatched. DNA for the CDR3: TGCGCCAGCAGTGGACAGGGGTTAAAAGAGACCCAGTACTTC. Translation gives CASSGQGLKETQYF.

V is TRBV6-1 and J is TRBJ2-1, with 9 bases fitting TRBD1. Germline V gives CDR1 MNHNS, CDR2 SASEGT. The junction had 13 bases not matched to a gene; V was cut back by 4 bases and J by 3 bases. The length of the CDR3 is 18 residues. The CDR3 nucleotides are TGTGCCAGCAGTGGGTTCCGTTTTGGGACAGGGATCTACAATGAGCAGTTCTTC. It is translated as CASSGFRFGTGIYNEQFF.

The chain recombines TRBV19 with TRBJ1-2; the D gene is possibly TRBD1 (6 bases). The germline gives CDR1 LNHDA, CDR2 SQIVND (reference sequence). V was clipped by 7 bases and J by 8 bases, with 14 bases between them. This CDR3 contains 12 residues. CDR3 loop: CASMGARVGYTF. Here the CDR3 DNA reads TGTGCCAGTATGGGGGCAAGGGTCGGCTACACCTTC.

The chain joins TRBV2 to TRBJ2-3, with D possibly matching TRBD2 (6 bases). The CDR3 totals 13 residues. Trimming removed 6 bases from V and 0 bases from J, with 7 bases in between. Germline lookup yields CDR1 SNHLY and CDR2 FYNNEI. CDR3 protein: CASSGTSTDTQYF. The CDR3 nucleotides read TGTGCCAGCAGCGGGACTAGCACAGATACGCAGTATTTT.

The rearrangement links TRBV7-2 to TRBJ2-7; perhaps TRBD2 as D (6 bases). The CDR3 sequence is 14 residues long. CDR1 and CDR2 (germline): SGHTA, FQGNSA. V was shortened by 3 bases and J by 6 bases, with 15 bases between the two germline ends. The CDR3 loop reads CASSFRTQGGEQYF. Here the CDR3 DNA reads TGTGCCAGCAGCTTCCGGACCCAGGGAGGCGAGCAGTACTTC.